This record covers a single TCR beta chain. Germline and junction disagree at one end, which may indicate a read error. The record originates from a study of metastatic and nonmetastatic thyroid tumors. At the level of the study: Samples came from malignant and benign thyroid patients, and repertoires were compared across blood and tumor or nodule tissue.

CDR1 KGHSH and CDR2 LQKENI come from the germline V gene. This CDR3 region has 14 residues. TCRdb reanalyzed the PCR reads with MiXCR. The sample yields around 20,000 clones, roughly 25% seen once. Patients had received no treatment of any kind before thyroid surgery. The origin of this receptor is a female donor with papillary thyroid cancer or a benign thyroid nodule (not recorded which). Some clones in this sample may be carry-over from other donors' samples. Sequenced material: tumor tissue. V gene TRBV18 combines with J gene TRBJ2-7; D not resolved. The DNA for the CDR3 is TGTGCCAGCTCAGAAAGGCCTCCAGATTACGAACAGTACTTC. Amino acid sequence: CASSERPPDYEQYF.